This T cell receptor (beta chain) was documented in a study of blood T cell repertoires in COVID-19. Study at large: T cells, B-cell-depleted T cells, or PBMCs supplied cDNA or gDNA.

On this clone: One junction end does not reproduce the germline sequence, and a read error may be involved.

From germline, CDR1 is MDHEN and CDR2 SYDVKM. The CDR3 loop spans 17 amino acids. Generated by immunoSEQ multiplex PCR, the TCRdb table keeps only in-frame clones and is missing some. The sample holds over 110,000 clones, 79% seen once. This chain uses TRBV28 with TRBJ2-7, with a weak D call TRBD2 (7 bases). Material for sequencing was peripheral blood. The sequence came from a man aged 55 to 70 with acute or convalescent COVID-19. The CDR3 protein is CASCFGGAGGAAYEQYF. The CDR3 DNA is TGTGCCAGCTGTTTTGGGGGGGCGGGCGGGGCGGCCTACGAGCAGTACTTC.